This is a list of T cell receptor beta chains from one sample in a study of T-cell memory formation after mild COVID-19. TCRdb reprocessed the 5' RACE reads via MiXCR and lists one record per CDR3 protein. The data contain about 350,000 distinct CDR3 sequences, 12% to 15% of them singletons. Sequencing was carried out using PBMCs or a T cell subset sorted from them (not recorded which). These receptors were collected from a man aged 18 to 35 who had mild COVID-19 (a few samples of this study predate the infection). Cell type and time point are not known. Both conserved end residues are part of each CDR3. The D gene is left open where the match is weak. Rows give clone size only sometimes, using once, few, many, or a class for an expanded clone.

v_gene	abundance	j_gene	d_gene	CDR3nt	CDR3aa
TRBV20-1	few	TRBJ2-5	NA	TGCAGTGCTACCTGGGGGTTTCTGGGGGAGACCCAGTACTTC	CSATWGFLGETQYF
TRBV29-1	few	TRBJ2-5	TRBD1	TGCAGCGTCGTTAGCCCCCGTCAGGGGGCTCAAGAGACCCAGTACTTC	CSVVSPRQGAQETQYF
TRBV7-9	NA	TRBJ1-1	TRBD1	TGTGCCAGCAGCTTACTTCAGGGGGGTATGAACACTGAAGCTTTCTTT	CASSLLQGGMNTEAFF
TRBV4-1	many	TRBJ2-3	TRBD2	TGCGCCAGCAGCCAAAGTTGGGCTAGCGGGGGCGCAGATACGCAGTATTTT	CASSQSWASGGADTQYF
TRBV7-2	NA	TRBJ2-7	TRBD2	TGTGCCAGCAGCGGCGGAGCGGGGGAGTACGAGCAGTACTTC	CASSGGAGEYEQYF
TRBV7-9	few	TRBJ2-2	TRBD1	TGTGCCAGCAGCAAGATGACAGGGGCCACCGGGGAGCTGTTTTTT	CASSKMTGATGELFF
TRBV6-1	few	TRBJ2-5	TRBD1	TGTGCCAGCAGTCCGGACAGGGGTATTCAAGAGACCCAGTACTTC	CASSPDRGIQETQYF
TRBV5-1	few	TRBJ1-1	NA	TGCGCCAGCAGCTTGGACAGACCTGAAGCTTTCTTT	CASSLDRPEAFF
TRBV4-3	many	TRBJ2-3	NA	TGCGCCAGCAGCGATTCAGTAGGGCAACCCACAGATACGCAGTATTTT	CASSDSVGQPTDTQYF
TRBV29-1	NA	TRBJ2-7	NA	TGCAGCGCCGAGGGGGGCGGCTCCTACGAGCAGTACTTC	CSAEGGGSYEQYF
TRBV7-2	few	TRBJ2-5	TRBD1	TGTGCCAGCAGCTCCGTACAGGGGTTACAAGAGACCCAGTACTTC	CASSSVQGLQETQYF
TRBV5-1	many	TRBJ2-1	NA	TGCGCCAGCAGCGAGACAGGTTTAACCTCCTACAATGAGCAGTTCTTC	CASSETGLTSYNEQFF
TRBV20-1	many	TRBJ2-2	NA	TGCAGTGCTAGAGATAAGGCGCAGGCGAACACCGGGGAGCTGTTTTTT	CSARDKAQANTGELFF
TRBV10-3	many	TRBJ2-7	NA	TGTGCCATCAGTGATCTTACCACAGGGAAGATGGGCTCCTACGAGCAGTACTTC	CAISDLTTGKMGSYEQYF
TRBV6-5	NA	TRBJ2-2	NA	TGTGCCACCTCGGGGCGAACCGGGGAGCTGTTTTTT	CATSGRTGELFF
TRBV24-1	few	TRBJ2-2	TRBD1	TGTGCCACCAGTGATTTGCGCAGGGGGATCGGGGAGCTGTTTTTT	CATSDLRRGIGELFF
TRBV7-9	many	TRBJ2-1	NA	TGTGCCAGCGATATGGCGGGGACCTCAGGGAATGAGCAGTTCTTC	CASDMAGTSGNEQFF
TRBV7-6	NA	TRBJ2-7	NA	TGTGCCAGCAGCTTAGGGGTGGCCTACGAGCAGTACTTC	CASSLGVAYEQYF
TRBV4-1	NA	TRBJ1-1	TRBD1	TGCGCCAGCAGCCAAGTTTCGGGACAGGCGAACACTGAAGCTTTCTTT	CASSQVSGQANTEAFF
TRBV7-8	NA	TRBJ2-5	NA	TGTGCCAGCAGCTCGGAACCTCAAGAGACCCAGTACTTC	CASSSEPQETQYF
TRBV2	few	TRBJ1-2	NA	TGTGCCAGCAGTGTTCGGGCCGGCGGCTACACCTTC	CASSVRAGGYTF
TRBV18	few	TRBJ2-2	TRBD1	TGTGCCAGCTCACCGGGACAGAGAAACACCGGGGAGCTGTTTTTT	CASSPGQRNTGELFF
TRBV27	NA	TRBJ1-6	NA	TGTGCCAGCAGTTTGGGCAAGAACTATAATTCACCCCTCCACTTT	CASSLGKNYNSPLHF
TRBV7-3	few	TRBJ2-3	TRBD2	TGTGCCAGCAGCTCGCCAATAGCGGGGGCTTCAGATACGCAGTATTTT	CASSSPIAGASDTQYF
TRBV7-2	few	TRBJ1-2	NA	TGTGCCAGCAGCGTCTTACAGGGATTCGATGGCTACACCTTC	CASSVLQGFDGYTF